The clone carrying this T cell receptor beta chain has a handful of counts. Its antigen remains unidentified. The PCR had 60 Vbeta and 13 Jbeta primers. The assay was immunoSEQ multiplex PCR, and TCRdb's table has in-frame clones only and misses some. The sample shows about 150,000 clones, about 68% of them seen only once. The data derive from a study of cytomegalovirus exposure and HLA in healthy donors. The CDR3 spans 11 residues. From germline, CDR1 is MNHEY and CDR2 SMNVEV (reference sequence). V lost 6 bases to trimming and J lost 3 bases, with 5 bases between them. Study-wide results and caveats: Later analysis associated a missense DCLRE1C variant with TCR beta V- and J-gene trimming. Researchers left out some V segments, among them TRBV6-2 and TRBV6-3, as indistinguishable. Upon later analysis, TCR association rates were observed to vary by HLA locus, being highest for DRB1 and lowest for HLA-C.

The sequence was collected from a young man in good health and CMV-seronegative. The gene calls are TRBV27 and TRBJ1-2; no definite D call. The material sequenced was PBMCs. CDR3 sequence (DNA): TGTGCCAGCAGGGCCTACTATGGCTACACCTTC. This sequence encodes CASRAYYGYTF.